The sequence of this TCR beta chain was determined in a study of blood T cell repertoires in COVID-19. Background on the study: PBMCs, B-cell-depleted T cells, or T cells were the source of the cDNA or gDNA that made up the material.

Original methodology: Amplification from reference gene primers served as the basis for estimated nucleated cell counts. Measured with immunoSEQ multiplex PCR; TCRdb has only the in-frame clones, and not every one. D and trimming come from the DNA, and the V and J calls and clone size come from that table. The sample carries tens of thousands of clones, roughly 87% recorded once. The ends lost 6 bases at V and 10 bases at J; junction bases unmatched: 5. Germline CDR1 SNHLY, CDR2 FYNNEI. This CDR3 has 12 residues. Sequencing was carried out using peripheral blood. The V gene is TRBV2, the J gene TRBJ2-4; 8 bases agree with TRBD2. The receptor was isolated from a woman aged 45-65 years with active or convalescent COVID-19. The CDR3 coding sequence is TGTGCCAGCAGGCGGGGGGAAGGAATTCAGTACTTC. This codes for CASRRGEGIQYF.